The clone carrying this T cell receptor beta chain has at least ten counts. Its antigen is not identified. These data belong to a study of T cell repertoires in cytomegalovirus infection. At the level of the study: In public TCR beta signatures, there were indications of both CMV infection and matching HLA type.

Findings and caveats of the study: HLA-C-restricted CMV clonotypes gave the most frequent clonotype in two of eight donors. Public TCR beta family frequency separated CMV-and-HLA carriers, including in an independent cohort.

TCRdb re-called the reads with MiXCR, one entry per CDR3 protein. The data contain approximately 490,000 distinct CDR3 sequences, around 11% of them seen just once; the ten biggest clones take up about 9.4%. The sequenced sample consisted of PBMCs. The receptor's source is a human donor in good health (CMV status not recorded). Some clones in this sample may be carry-over from other donors' samples.

DNA for the CDR3: TGTGCCAGCAGGGCACAGGGGCTCTATGGCTACACCTTC. As protein: CASRAQGLYGYTF. The rearrangement joins TRBV2 to TRBJ1-2, with 7 bases fitting TRBD1. This CDR3 contains 13 residues. V shed 6 bases, J shed 4 bases, and the junction held 5 bases outside the gene matches. Looked up from germline, CDR1 is SNHLY and CDR2 is FYNNEI.